This record concerns one T cell receptor beta chain sequence. Its cognate antigen is unknown. The entry originates in a study of multiple sclerosis patients with progressive multifocal leukoencephalopathy. Study-wide results and limits: PML-onset expanded TRB clones were detectable before and during natalizumab therapy. In most PML patients, TRB repertoires appeared less diverse by entropy. No common TRBV or TRBJ usage or pairing appeared at PML.

Method: immunoSEQ multiplex PCR; TCRdb's copy keeps in-frame clones and lacks some. This sample has about 30,000 clones; over 85% occur once, and the top ten carry over 1.2%. Time point noted: roughly 6 months of natalizumab therapy. Trimming removed 0 bases at V and 0 bases at J, with 15 bases between. Germline values: CDR1 LNHNV, CDR2 YYDKDF (reference sequence). The CDR3 consists of 18 residues. Sequencing used PBMCs, obtained from a patient treated with natalizumab. The sequence came from a human donor with multiple sclerosis. This chain uses TRBV15 with TRBJ2-1; no clear D. The CDR3 bases are TGTGCCACCAGCAGAGATATTGGAGCCAAGAGCTCCTACAATGAGCAGTTCTTC. Its protein is CATSRDIGAKSSYNEQFF.